This TCR beta chain was documented in a study of cytomegalovirus exposure and HLA in healthy donors. Looked up from germline, CDR1 is SNHLY and CDR2 is FYNNEI. This CDR3 is built from 15 residues. V was pared by 6 bases and J by 1 base, with 15 bases between. Amplification used 60 Vbeta primers and 13 Jbeta primers. TCRdb's table, derived via immunoSEQ multiplex PCR, lists solely in-frame clones and lacks some. This sample lists more than 75,000 clones; its ten largest clones have approximately 15%. This clonotype originated in a man aged 50-60 years in good health and CMV-seropositive. The rearrangement links TRBV2 to TRBJ1-2, with D possibly being TRBD1 (5 bases). The sequencing input was PBMCs. CDR3 DNA: TGTGCCAGCAGCGATAGTCTAGACAGTAACTATGGCTACACCTTC. This sequence encodes CASSDSLDSNYGYTF.